This T cell receptor beta chain was found in a study of T-cell reconstitution after alpha-beta-depleted transplantation in children (dated by TCRdb to 2016 to 2017). For the wider study: Using TCR repertoire profiling, the study quantitatively followed how T-cell immune reconstitution unfolded in children after TCRalphabeta/CD19-depleted allogeneic hematopoietic cell transplantation.

This clonotype was picked up a small number of times. No cognate antigen has been identified for it. No much larger clonotype is one base removed from it; base qualities were not supplied. Receptor amplification or capture employed PCR. The reads were generated on an Illumina HiSeq 2500. To normalize quantification of the TCRbeta repertoire, the TCR libraries were built with molecular barcoding that relied on unique molecular identifiers. TCRdb handled the public reads itself, with Q25 trimming in fastp and clone calling in MiXCR, and kept productive beta chains. All rows with the same CDR3 protein become a single entry with the most common DNA and genes. In this sample the table shows around 420,000 distinct CDR3 sequences, about 16% of which occur a single time. 29% of the sample is taken by the ten largest. CDR1 is given as LGHNA and CDR2 as YSLEER, both from the germline V gene. The CDR3 contains 16 residues, cysteine and phenylalanine counted. Of the read, only the CDR3 DNA is kept; its 48 bases are in frame from base 1. V and J are truncated by 0 bases and 2 bases respectively, leaving an intervening sequence of 13 bases.

Overall study outcomes, separate from this receptor: The frequencies of hyperexpanded clones fell over the following months, and after one year, T-cell counts and TCRbeta diversity were mostly attributed to newly produced T cells. In some patients, high TCRbeta diversity at day 60 was attributed to recipient T cells and intrathymic progenitors that had survived conditioning. The apparently early alphabetaT-cell count recovery about two months after transplant was reportedly dependent on only several hundred rapidly expanded clones derived from non-depleted graft cells.

The treatment or condition label for this specimen denotes: allogeneic hematopoietic cell transplantation with graft depleted of TCRalphabeta T cells and CD19 B cells. The transplant recipients were children given TCRalphabeta/CD19-depleted allogeneic hematopoietic cell grafts. The sequencing here drew on PBMCs, mostly from graft donor cells, taken 360 days after TCRalphabeta/CD19-depleted stem cell transplant. This sequence originates from a boy in the first two years of life who had a stem cell transplant for Wiskott-Aldrich syndrome, so the T cells may come from the graft donor. The sequence is built from TRBV4-3 and TRBJ2-5; the D gene is possibly TRBD2, with 6 bases matching. The CDR3 corresponds to CASSQETGLAQETQYF. The DNA reads TGCGCCAGCAGCCAAGAGACGGGACTGGCTCAAGAGACCCAGTACTTC.